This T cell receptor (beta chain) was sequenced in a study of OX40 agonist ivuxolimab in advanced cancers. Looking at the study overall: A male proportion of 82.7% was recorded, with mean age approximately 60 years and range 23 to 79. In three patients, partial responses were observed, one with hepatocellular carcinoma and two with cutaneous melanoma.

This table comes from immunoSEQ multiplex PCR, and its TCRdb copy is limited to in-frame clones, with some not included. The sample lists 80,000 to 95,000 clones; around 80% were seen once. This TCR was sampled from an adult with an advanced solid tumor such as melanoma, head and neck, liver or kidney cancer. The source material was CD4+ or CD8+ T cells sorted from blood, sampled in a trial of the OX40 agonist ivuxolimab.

The CDR3 nucleotides are TGTGCCAGCAGCAAATTAGGGACACTCTACGAGCAGTACTTC. It translates to CASSKLGTLYEQYF. The rearrangement links TRBV21-1 to TRBJ2-7; TRBD1 is the table's D call and was not checked against the DNA. TRBV21-1 is a listed pseudogene. This CDR3 is 14 amino acids long.